The next 25 T cell receptor beta chains were all read from a single sample in a study of cytomegalovirus exposure and HLA in healthy donors (dated by TCRdb to the late 2010s). Library creation used the immunoSEQ multiplex PCR assay. TCRdb carries this immuneACCESS record with in-frame sequences only. Its versions omit some clonotypes, under half of them owing to an unresolved V gene in the studies checked, with the rest unexplained. For this sample there are approximately 230,000 clones; roughly 87% appear just once. The top ten hold around 12% of the sample. The specimen was PBMCs. The receptors come from a man aged 18 to 29 in good health and CMV-seropositive.

Note on this clone: No DNA is shown, since the ends of the CDR3 on it are uncertain; the CDR3 is the one TCRdb lists. The chain uses TRBV5-1 and TRBJ1-3; the table names TRBD1, a call not compared with the DNA. The germline CDR1 and CDR2 sequences are SGHRS and YFSETQ. The CDR3 has 16 residues if both end residues are counted. This CDR3 is CASSLTGFGSGNTIYF.

This rearrangement joins TRBV10-3 to TRBJ2-1, with TRBD1 identical over 7 bases. The CDR3 extends over 15 amino acids. Trimming removed 2 bases from V and 0 bases from J; junction bases left unmatched: 1. Germline CDR1 reads ENHRY; CDR2 reads SYGVKD. CDR3 bases: TGTGCCATCAGTGAGGGGGACAGCTCCTACAATGAGCAGTTCTTC. Its translation: CAISEGDSSYNEQFF.

V usage is TRBV6-1 and J usage is TRBJ2-7, with no clear D. With 2 bases removed from V and 5 bases from J, the gap between germline ends came to 4 bases. Germline CDR1 reads MNHNS; CDR2 reads SASEGT. The CDR3 has 11 amino acids. The CDR3 DNA sequence: TGTGCCAGCAGTGAAATTAACGAGCAGTACTTC. Amino acid sequence: CASSEINEQYF.

The rearrangement links TRBV7-2 to TRBJ1-5; possible D gene TRBD1, 5 bases. The V gene's germline CDR1 is SGHTA and CDR2 FQGNSA. This CDR3 is 15 amino acids long. V was pared by 0 bases and J by 5 bases, with 11 bases between. The CDR3 region has the DNA TGTGCCAGCAGCTTAGCGGGGGGGAAGGATCAGCCCCAGCATTTT. This translates into CASSLAGGKDQPQHF.

This chain links TRBV13 with TRBJ2-1; 10 nucleotides line up with TRBD2. In germline, CDR1 is PRHDT, CDR2 FYEKMQ (reference sequence). The CDR3 loop spans 15 amino acids. V was pared by 5 bases and J by 9 bases, with 10 bases of the junction left unmatched. The CDR3 loop is CASSPEAGGPGEQFF. As DNA, the CDR3 is TGTGCCAGCAGCCCGGAAGCGGGAGGGCCGGGTGAGCAGTTCTTC.

This chain uses TRBV5-1 with TRBJ2-6; 9 bases agree with TRBD2. Germline lookup yields CDR1 SGHRS and CDR2 YFSETQ. The CDR3 contains 17 residues. J gave up 1 base and V 4 bases, and 6 bases lay outside the gene matches. For the CDR3, the DNA is TGCGCCAGCAGCACTTTAGCGGGAGTGTCTGGGGCCAACGTCCTGACTTTC. The encoded protein is CASSTLAGVSGANVLTF.

The chain combines TRBV4-2 with TRBJ2-7, with 10 nucleotides matching TRBD1. The junction had 5 bases not matched to a gene; V was cut back by 0 bases and J by 3 bases. The germline V gene has CDR1 LGHNA and CDR2 YNFKEQ. CDR3 length: 16 amino acids. For the CDR3, the DNA is TGTGCCAGCAGCCAAGATGCAGGGGACAGGGGCTACGAGCAGTACTTC. The encoded protein is CASSQDAGDRGYEQYF.

The rearrangement joins TRBV12-2 to TRBJ2-1; the listed D gene, TRBD2, was not tested against the DNA. TRBV12-2 is flagged as a pseudogene. This CDR3 has 17 amino acids. This CDR3 reads CASRLQRLAGIYNEQFF. The CDR3 coding sequence is TGTGCAAGTCGCCTACAACGACTAGCGGGAATCTACAATGAGCAGTTCTTC.

Comments on this clone: One junction end does not reproduce the germline sequence, and a read error may be involved. This chain links TRBV29-1 with TRBJ2-5; 7 nucleotides line up with TRBD1. CDR1 is SQVTM and CDR2 is ANQGSEA in the germline V gene. The CDR3 consists of 13 residues. The CDR3 loop is CSVEGTDQETQYF. The CDR3 region has the DNA TGCAGCGTGGAAGGGACAGACCAAGAGACCCAGTACTTC.

The rearrangement links TRBV6-5 to TRBJ2-3; D perhaps matches TRBD2 (5 bases). V dropped 6 bases and J dropped 2 bases, with 15 bases sitting between them. The germline V gene has CDR1 MNHEY and CDR2 SVGAGI. This CDR3 has 15 residues. CDR3 DNA: TGTGCCAGCAGCAGCCGGGGAGCTCCCACAGATACGCAGTATTTT. Protein sequence: CASSSRGAPTDTQYF.

The V gene is TRBV5-4, the J gene TRBJ2-1; D is unresolved. From germline, CDR1 is SGHNT and CDR2 YYREEE (reference sequence). Trimming removed 0 bases from V and 7 bases from J, with 5 bases in between. This CDR3 contains 12 residues. CDR3 nucleotide sequence: TGTGCCAGCAGCTTGGCCCAGAATGAGCAGTTCTTC. Translation gives CASSLAQNEQFF.

This chain connects TRBV7-6 to TRBJ2-5, with 11 bases lining up with TRBD2. Unmatched junction bases numbered 6, after V lost 4 bases and J lost 5 bases. CDR3 length: 15 amino acids. CDR1 SGHVS and CDR2 FNYEAQ come from the germline V gene. CDR3 residues: CASSSSGRREETQYF. CDR3 bases: TGTGCCAGCAGCTCTAGCGGGAGGCGGGAGGAGACCCAGTACTTC.

The chain joins TRBV4-1 to TRBJ1-5; D unclear. From germline, CDR1 is MGHRA and CDR2 YSYEKL. This CDR3 region has 13 residues. Trimming took off 2 bases at V and 4 bases at J, with 6 bases between the two ends. CDR3 residues: CASSQMANQPQHF. The CDR3 bases are TGCGCCAGCAGCCAAATGGCGAATCAGCCCCAGCATTTT.

The chain recombines TRBV4-2 with TRBJ2-1; D possibly corresponds to TRBD2 (6 bases). From germline, CDR1 is LGHNA and CDR2 YNFKEQ. The CDR3 has 13 residues. The ends were cut back, 4 bases at V and 7 bases at J, with 11 bases in the middle. CDR3 sequence: CASSPVRENEQFF. The CDR3 DNA sequence: TGTGCCAGCAGCCCCGTTCGGGAGAATGAGCAGTTCTTC.

The chain joins TRBV28 to TRBJ1-5; 10 nucleotides match TRBD1. Germline V gene lookup returns CDR1 MDHEN and CDR2 SYDVKM. The CDR3 spans 18 residues. J gave up 3 bases and V 6 bases, and 14 bases lay outside the gene matches. The chain's CDR3 is CASSRRDRGYRNNQPQHF. For the CDR3, the DNA is TGTGCCAGCAGCCGACGGGACAGGGGATACAGGAACAATCAGCCCCAGCATTTT.

The chain recombines TRBV5-8 with TRBJ2-1; D ambiguous. V lost 0 bases and J lost 4, with 8 bases in between. CDR1 and CDR2 from the germline V gene are SGHTS and YDEGEE. The CDR3 spans 14 residues. CDR3 protein: CASSLGQKYNEQFF. As DNA, the CDR3 is TGTGCCAGCAGCTTGGGGCAGAAATACAATGAGCAGTTCTTC.

This clone showed up just once. The CDR3 nucleotides are TGTGCCAGCTCCGAGTCCCGGACAGGCACTGAAGCTTTCTTT. Translated: CASSESRTGTEAFF. The gene calls are TRBV6-4 and TRBJ1-1; 7 bases fit TRBD1. Germline V CDR1 and CDR2: MRHNA, SNTAGT. CDR3 length equals 14 residues. V was pared by 8 bases and J by 4 bases, with 10 bases of the junction left unmatched.

This chain connects TRBV4-1 to TRBJ2-7, with 7 bases aligning to TRBD1. Germline V lookup: CDR1 MGHRA, CDR2 YSYEKL. This CDR3 has 15 amino acids. The junction had 5 bases not matched to a gene; V was cut back by 0 bases and J by 3 bases. The CDR3 DNA is TGCGCCAGCAGCCAAGAGGGACAGAGCAGCTACGAGCAGTACTTC. The encoded protein is CASSQEGQSSYEQYF.

This chain links TRBV5-5 with TRBJ2-7; possible D gene TRBD1, 6 bases. The CDR3 loop spans 16 amino acids. V lost 0 bases, J lost 2 bases, and 15 bases lay in between. CDR1 SGHKS and CDR2 YYEKEE come from the germline V gene (reference sequence). CDR3 in amino acids: CASSLGGGLTAYEQYF. For the CDR3, the DNA is TGTGCCAGCAGCTTGGGTGGGGGCCTCACTGCCTACGAGCAGTACTTC.

The sample holds one count of this clone. The chain joins TRBV5-1 to TRBJ1-2, with 8 bases fitting TRBD1. The CDR3 is 16 residues long. The germline CDR1 and CDR2 sequences are SGHRS and YFSETQ. After removal of 0 bases from V and 4 bases from J, the junction contained 8 bases not matched to a gene. Here the CDR3 reads CASSLVGRGLGYGYTF. DNA for the CDR3: TGCGCCAGCAGCTTGGTCGGCAGGGGGCTCGGCTATGGCTACACCTTC. Full variable domain (rest looked up from reference TRBV5-1 and TRBJ1-2): KAGVTQTPRYLIKTRGQQVTLSCSPISGHRSVSWYQQTPGQGLQFLFEYFSETQRNKGNFPGRFSGRQFSNSRSEMNVSTLELGDSALYLCASSLVGRGLGYGYTFGSGTRLTVV.

This sequence joins TRBV28 and TRBJ2-7; no firm D call. Trimming removed 6 bases at V and 6 bases at J, with 9 bases between. In germline, CDR1 is MDHEN, CDR2 SYDVKM. This CDR3 is built from 11 residues. The DNA of the CDR3 is TGTGCCAGCAGGGCTAGTCGCGAGCAGTACTTC. Translation: CASRASREQYF.

The gene calls are TRBV27 and TRBJ2-3, with D unclear. This CDR3 has 14 residues. Germline lookup yields CDR1 MNHEY and CDR2 SMNVEV (reference sequence). Trimming pared 1 base from V and 1 base from J, leaving 6 bases between. Written as DNA, the CDR3 is TGTGCCAGCAGTTTATTTGTCGGCACAGATACGCAGTATTTT. This sequence encodes CASSLFVGTDTQYF.

Remarks on this clone: This sample includes further DNA sequences coding for the same CDR3. The gene calls are TRBV5-1 and TRBJ2-3; no firm D call. The CDR3 spans 14 residues. V shed 0 bases and J shed 0 bases, with 5 bases lying between them. Germline V lookup: CDR1 SGHRS, CDR2 YFSETQ. The CDR3 spells CASSLGQSTDTQYF. The CDR3 DNA sequence: TGCGCCAGCAGCTTGGGCCAGAGCACAGATACGCAGTATTTT.

This chain connects TRBV7-9 to TRBJ2-3; D is uncertain. V gave up 5 bases and J gave up 0 bases, with 12 bases separating them. The germline CDR1 and CDR2 sequences are SEHNR and FQNEAQ (reference sequence). The CDR3 runs 15 residues. For the CDR3, the DNA is TGTGCCAGCAGCGACCCGACCACTAGCACAGATACGCAGTATTTT. Residues: CASSDPTTSTDTQYF.

The chain is built from TRBV7-9 and TRBJ1-2, with a tentative D call TRBD1 (6 bases). V lost 5 bases, J lost 4 bases, and 17 bases lay in between. CDR3 length: 15 amino acids. Germline CDR1 is SEHNR and CDR2 is FQNEAQ (reference sequence). CDR3 residues: CASSQLVGAGYGYTF. The CDR3 nucleotides are TGTGCCAGCAGCCAATTGGTGGGGGCTGGCTATGGCTACACCTTC.